This T cell receptor (beta chain) was obtained from a study of blood T cell repertoires in COVID-19 (dated by TCRdb to the early 2020s). About the full investigation: The collaborator samples originated in the United States, Italy and Spain and spanned the acute and convalescent phases of COVID-19. The dataset comprised deeply sampled blood TCRbeta repertoires from subjects exposed to, actively infected with, or recovered from COVID-19. The repertoires were released in a freely available public database meant as a resource for research on the immune response to SARS-CoV-2. HLA class I and class II types, where available, came from metadata supplied by the sample provider rather than from assay-based typing. The material from the prospective study consisted of cDNA or gDNA derived from T cells, B-cell-depleted T cells, or PBMCs. The samples were drawn from the first 160 participants of the ongoing ImmuneRACE study and from over a thousand subjects provided by 6 global collaborators. Nearly every sample came with metadata listing a de-identified subject ID, COVID-19 status, age in years and sex.

TCRbeta CDR3 regions were amplified from genomic DNA using the immunoSEQ Assay, a bias-controlled multiplex PCR. In the original analysis: Within the assay, amplification of reference gene primers was used to estimate how many nucleated cells each sample contained. To quantify the absolute abundance of each unique TCRbeta CDR3 rearrangement, sequence reads were collapsed and filtered. Productive Simpson clonality was computed per sample as the square root of Simpson's diversity index over productive rearrangements. Sourced from immuneACCESS, this table was stored by TCRdb with only in-frame sequences that have V and J called. A share of the clones is absent; for the studies checked, an unresolved V gene accounts for under half, and the remainder has no known explanation. V and J calls and clone size follow that table, whereas D and trimming were derived from the DNA. The sample yields about 120,000 clones; roughly 82% were counted once. The ten largest make up roughly 12% of the sample.

Broad study findings and their caveats: The quantity of clinical and demographic metadata differed by source and by participant and was supplied without curation.

The germline V gene gives CDR1 as SGHVS and CDR2 as FQNEAQ. Counted from cysteine to phenylalanine, this CDR3 has 14 amino acids. The kept DNA is CDR3 alone, 42 bases in frame from the first base. V loses 0 bases, J loses 4 bases, and the germline ends lie 9 bases apart. Points on this clone: The antigen it recognizes is unknown. No base quality values were provided; no much bigger clone lies one nucleotide off.

The collaborating institutions used their own protocols to collect whole blood in K2EDTA tubes. Collaborator samples were shipped for TCRbeta analysis as frozen whole blood, isolated PBMCs, or DNA extracted from either sample type. The sequence joins TRBV7-8 to TRBJ1-2; D gene: possibly TRBD1, on 5 matching bases. The sequenced material came from peripheral blood. The TCR originated in a human donor in a cohort sampled during active COVID-19. The nucleotides read TGTGCCAGCAGCTTAGCGCAGGGTACCTATGGCTACACCTTC. This yields the protein CASSLAQGTYGYTF.